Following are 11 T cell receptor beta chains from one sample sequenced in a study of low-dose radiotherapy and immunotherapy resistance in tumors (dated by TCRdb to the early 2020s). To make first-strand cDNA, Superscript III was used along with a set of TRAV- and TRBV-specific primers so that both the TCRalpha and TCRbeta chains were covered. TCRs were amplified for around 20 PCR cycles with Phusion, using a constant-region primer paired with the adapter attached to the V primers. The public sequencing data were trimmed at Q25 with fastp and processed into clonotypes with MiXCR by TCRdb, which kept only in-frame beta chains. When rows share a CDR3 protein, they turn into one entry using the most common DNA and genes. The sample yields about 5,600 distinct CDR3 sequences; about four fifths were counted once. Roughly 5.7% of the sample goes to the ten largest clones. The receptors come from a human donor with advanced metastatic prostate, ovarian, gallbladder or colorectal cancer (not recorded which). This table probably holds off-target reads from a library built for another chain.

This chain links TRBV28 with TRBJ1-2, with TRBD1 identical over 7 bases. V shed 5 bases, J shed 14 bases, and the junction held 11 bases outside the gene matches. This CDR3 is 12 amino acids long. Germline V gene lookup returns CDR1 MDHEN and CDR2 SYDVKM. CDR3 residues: CASSRPERGLTF. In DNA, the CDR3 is TGTGCCAGCAGTCGCCCGGAGAGGGGGCTTACCTTC.

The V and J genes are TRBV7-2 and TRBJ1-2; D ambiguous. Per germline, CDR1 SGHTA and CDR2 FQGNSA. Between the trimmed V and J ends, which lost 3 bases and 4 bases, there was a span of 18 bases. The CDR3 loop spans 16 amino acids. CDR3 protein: CASSFVPAVVVYGYTF. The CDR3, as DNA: TGTGCCAGCAGCTTCGTGCCCGCGGTTGTGGTCTATGGCTACACCTTC. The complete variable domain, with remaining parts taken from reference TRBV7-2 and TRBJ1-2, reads GAGVSQSPSNKVTEKGKDVELRCDPISGHTALYWYRQSLGQGLEFLIYFQGNSAPDKSGLPSDRFSAERTGGSVSTLTIQRTQQEDSAVYLCASSFVPAVVVYGYTFGSGTRLTVV.

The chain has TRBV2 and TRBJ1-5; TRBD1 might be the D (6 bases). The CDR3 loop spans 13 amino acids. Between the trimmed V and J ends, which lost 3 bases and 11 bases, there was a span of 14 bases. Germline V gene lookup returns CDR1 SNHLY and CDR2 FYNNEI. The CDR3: CASSEGGLGAQHF. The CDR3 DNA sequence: TGTGCCAGCAGTGAGGGGGGCCTTGGAGCCCAGCATTTT.

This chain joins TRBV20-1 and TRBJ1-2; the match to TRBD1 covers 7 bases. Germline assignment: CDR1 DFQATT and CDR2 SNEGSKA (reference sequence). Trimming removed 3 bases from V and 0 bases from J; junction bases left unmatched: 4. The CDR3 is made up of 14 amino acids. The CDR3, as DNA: TGCAGTGCTAGTTCAGGGGGAACTAACTATGGCTACACCTTC. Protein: CSASSGGTNYGYTF.

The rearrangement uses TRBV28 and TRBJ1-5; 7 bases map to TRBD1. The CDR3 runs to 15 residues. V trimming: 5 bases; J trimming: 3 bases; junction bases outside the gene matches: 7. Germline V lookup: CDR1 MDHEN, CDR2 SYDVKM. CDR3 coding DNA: TGTGCCAGCAGTAGCAGGGGGGAGGACAATCAGCCCCAGCATTTT. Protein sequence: CASSSRGEDNQPQHF.

The CDR3 nucleotides read TGTGCCAGCAGCTTAGTTGTTAGTAGCGGGGGCCAAGAGACCCAGTACTTC. Its protein is CASSLVVSSGGQETQYF. This sequence joins TRBV7-9 and TRBJ2-5, with 9 bases fitting TRBD2. V gave up 1 base and J gave up 1 base; unmatched junction bases: 7. The length of the CDR3 is 17 residues. CDR1 and CDR2 from the germline V gene are SEHNR and FQNEAQ (reference sequence).

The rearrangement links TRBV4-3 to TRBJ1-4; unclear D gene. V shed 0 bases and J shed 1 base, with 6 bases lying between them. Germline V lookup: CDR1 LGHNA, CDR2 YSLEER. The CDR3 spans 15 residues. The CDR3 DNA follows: TGCGCCAGCAGCCAAGACGGCAGAACTAATGAAAAACTGTTTTTT. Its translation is CASSQDGRTNEKLFF.

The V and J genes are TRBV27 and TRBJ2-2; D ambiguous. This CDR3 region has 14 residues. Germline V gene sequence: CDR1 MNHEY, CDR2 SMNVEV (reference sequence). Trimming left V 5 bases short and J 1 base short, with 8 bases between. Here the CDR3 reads CASSLAGNTGELFF. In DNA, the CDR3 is TGTGCCAGCAGTCTGGCAGGGAACACCGGGGAGCTGTTTTTT.

CDR3 in DNA: TGTGCCAGCAGCTTGGTGGGCGGCGCTAACTCCTACGAGCAGTACTTC. Translation: CASSLVGGANSYEQYF. This sequence joins TRBV5-6 and TRBJ2-7, with unresolved D. Trimming stripped 0 bases from V and 0 bases from J, with 13 bases between. Germline-derived CDR1 and CDR2 are SGHDT and YYEEEE. The CDR3 consists of 16 residues. Using reference TRBV5-6 and TRBJ2-7 for the parts outside the CDR3, the full variable domain is DAGVTQSPTHLIKTRGQQVTLRCSPKSGHDTVSWYQQALGQGPQFIFQYYEEEERQRGNFPDRFSGHQFPNYSSELNVNALLLGDSALYLCASSLVGGANSYEQYFGPGTRLTVT.

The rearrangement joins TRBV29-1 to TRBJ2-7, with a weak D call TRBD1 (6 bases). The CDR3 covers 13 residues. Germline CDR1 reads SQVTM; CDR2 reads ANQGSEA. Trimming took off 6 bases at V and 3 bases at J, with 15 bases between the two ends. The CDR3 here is CSVGHGSYYEQYF. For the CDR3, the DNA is TGCAGCGTGGGACACGGATCCTACTACGAGCAGTACTTC.

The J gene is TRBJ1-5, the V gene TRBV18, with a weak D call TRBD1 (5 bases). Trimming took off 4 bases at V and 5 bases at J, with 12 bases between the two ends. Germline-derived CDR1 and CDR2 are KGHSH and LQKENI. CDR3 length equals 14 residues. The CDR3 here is CASSHGQTDQPQHF. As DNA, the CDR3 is TGTGCCAGCTCACACGGACAAACCGATCAGCCCCAGCATTTT.